A single sample gave rise to the 2 T cell receptor beta chains below, sequenced in a study of T-cell memory formation after mild COVID-19. One entry per CDR3 protein, called by TCRdb with MiXCR from the 5' RACE reads. This table has 350,000 to 400,000 distinct CDR3 sequences, about an eighth appearing once. The source material was PBMCs or a T cell subset sorted from them (not recorded which). These receptors were obtained from a man between 18 and 35 years old who had mild COVID-19 (a few samples of this study predate the infection). Cell type and time point are not known.

A few counts support this clonotype. The chain employs TRBV4-1 and TRBJ2-3, with a tentative D call TRBD2 (5 bases). The CDR3 runs 17 residues. V was cut by 0 bases and J by 0 bases, with 13 bases left in between. CDR1 is MGHRA and CDR2 is YSYEKL in the germline V gene. The CDR3 is CASSQDTDGISTDTQYF. In DNA, the CDR3 is TGCGCCAGCAGCCAAGATACGGACGGGATTAGCACAGATACGCAGTATTTT.

This chain uses TRBV11-2 with TRBJ2-1, with D unclear. The CDR3 runs to 14 residues. Germline lookup yields CDR1 SGHAT and CDR2 FQNNGV. Trimming shortened V by 0 bases and J by 9 bases, and 12 bases separated the two germline ends. CDR3 DNA: TGTGCCAGCAGCTTAGACCTACCTGGGCCTGAGCAGTTCTTC. Residues: CASSLDLPGPEQFF.